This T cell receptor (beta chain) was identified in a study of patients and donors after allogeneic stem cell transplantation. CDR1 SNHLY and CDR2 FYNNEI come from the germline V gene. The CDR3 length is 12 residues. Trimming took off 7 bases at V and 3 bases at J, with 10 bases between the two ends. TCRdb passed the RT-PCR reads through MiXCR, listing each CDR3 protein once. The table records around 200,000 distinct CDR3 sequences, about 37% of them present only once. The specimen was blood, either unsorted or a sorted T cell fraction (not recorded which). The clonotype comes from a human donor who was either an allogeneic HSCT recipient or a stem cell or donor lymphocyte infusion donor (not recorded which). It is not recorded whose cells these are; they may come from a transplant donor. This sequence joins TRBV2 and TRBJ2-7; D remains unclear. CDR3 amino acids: CASTDTFYEQYF. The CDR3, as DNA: TGTGCCAGCACCGACACCTTCTACGAGCAGTACTTC. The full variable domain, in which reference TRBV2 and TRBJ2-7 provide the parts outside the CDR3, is EPEVTQTPSHQVTQMGQEVILRCVPISNHLYFYWYRQILGQKVEFLVSFYNNEISEKSEIFDDQFSVERPDGSNFTLKIRSTKLEDSAMYFCASTDTFYEQYFGPGTRLTVT.